This TCR beta chain was captured by sequencing in a study of cytomegalovirus exposure and HLA in healthy donors (dated by TCRdb to the late 2010s). For the study in its entirety: A later analysis indicated that the 95 to 150 validation repertoires were generated on the platform also employed for the approximately 670 repertoires of the first cohort. A separate validation cohort of about 110 different subjects was used in addition to the roughly 670-subject first cohort. The aim of the study was to test whether cataloging public T cell receptors could identify signatures of past pathogen exposure. The study combined high-throughput TCR immunosequencing, statistical association of individual TCRs with disease status, and machine learning to predict cytomegalovirus infection status. The investigation overall reported the following: The classifier was reported to diagnose cytomegalovirus status with high specificity and sensitivity in both the original cohort and the validation cohort. The authors suggested that the approach could potentially be extended to other disease states and immunological phenotypes. The study listed 150 to 200 TCR beta chains as associated with cytomegalovirus. A later analysis had no HLA typing for the validation cohort, so co-occurrence there was scored across all 130 or so repertoires. Subsequent analysis determined that TCRs grouped into clusters in the first cohort also showed a tendency toward co-occurrence across the roughly 110 validation repertoires, and 94% of cluster scores exceeded 0. Most TCR sequences were seen in very few donors, while some public TCRs were found in many individuals. In vitro tests confirmed that a few of the cytomegalovirus-associated TCR beta chains recognize cytomegalovirus antigens.

From cysteine to phenylalanine, the CDR3 is 14 amino acids long. The sequence is cut down to CDR3 DNA, 42 bases in frame from base 1. Trimming takes 5 bases off V and 0 bases off J; junction bases not matched to a gene: 3. Sequences SGHAT (CDR1) and FQNNGV (CDR2) are obtained from the germline V gene. The donors belonged to the validation cohort of about 130 subjects, which was separate from the approximately 660-subject first cohort. Libraries were constructed by the immunoSEQ multiplex PCR assay. The authors processed their data as follows. A statistical classification framework was built to diagnose cytomegalovirus status from the catalog of TCR beta chain sequences. The table was pulled from immuneACCESS by TCRdb, which kept in-frame rearrangements only. Such tables lose some clones; where checked, under half of the loss comes from unresolved V genes, and the rest has no known cause. The V and J calls and clone size are taken from that table; D and trimming were inferred from the DNA. The sample table shows roughly 100,000 clones, and about nine tenths are seen once. About 2% of the sample is taken by the ten largest.

Remarks on this clone: The antigen it recognizes is unknown. No base quality values were provided; no much bigger clone lies one nucleotide off.

The source material was PBMCs. The chain uses TRBV11-2 and TRBJ1-1; 7 bases in the middle match TRBD1. The sequence was obtained from a woman younger than 35 in good health and CMV-seropositive. The DNA reads as follows: TGTGCCAGCAGCCCCACAGGGGTGAACACTGAAGCTTTCTTT. This gives the protein CASSPTGVNTEAFF.